This T cell receptor beta chain was obtained from a study of blood T cell repertoires in COVID-19. Assay used: immunoSEQ multiplex PCR; TCRdb lists only in-frame clones, some missing. The sample holds nearly 45,000 clones, roughly four fifths seen once. V lost 4 bases to trimming and J lost 10 bases; unmatched junction nucleotides: 10. The CDR3 is made up of 16 amino acids. The germline CDR1 and CDR2 sequences are MDHEN and SYDVKM. This sequence originates from a human donor in a cohort sampled during active COVID-19. This sequence joins TRBV28 and TRBJ1-6; 10 nucleotides match TRBD1. The material sequenced was peripheral blood. This chain's CDR3 is CASSSPGTGAWSPLHF. Here the CDR3 DNA reads TGTGCCAGCAGTTCCCCAGGGACAGGGGCTTGGTCACCCCTCCACTTT.